This T cell receptor beta chain was obtained from a study of blood T cell repertoires in COVID-19. Across the study: COVID-19 samples, acute and convalescent, were from the United States, Italy and Spain.

Some clones are missing from TCRdb's copy, which holds only in-frame ones; the method was immunoSEQ multiplex PCR. The sample lists about 45,000 clones, 60% to 80% occurring once. V lost 5 bases, J lost 1 base, and 5 bases stayed unmatched. Germline CDR1 SGHTA, CDR2 FQGTGA. The CDR3 has 15 amino acids. The sequence derives from a man between 70 and 80 years old with acute or convalescent COVID-19. This chain joins TRBV7-3 and TRBJ1-1, with 9 bases lining up with TRBD1. The material sequenced was peripheral blood. CDR3 region: CASSLQTGGNTEAFF. CDR3 DNA: TGTGCCAGCAGCCTTCAGACAGGGGGGAACACTGAAGCTTTCTTT.